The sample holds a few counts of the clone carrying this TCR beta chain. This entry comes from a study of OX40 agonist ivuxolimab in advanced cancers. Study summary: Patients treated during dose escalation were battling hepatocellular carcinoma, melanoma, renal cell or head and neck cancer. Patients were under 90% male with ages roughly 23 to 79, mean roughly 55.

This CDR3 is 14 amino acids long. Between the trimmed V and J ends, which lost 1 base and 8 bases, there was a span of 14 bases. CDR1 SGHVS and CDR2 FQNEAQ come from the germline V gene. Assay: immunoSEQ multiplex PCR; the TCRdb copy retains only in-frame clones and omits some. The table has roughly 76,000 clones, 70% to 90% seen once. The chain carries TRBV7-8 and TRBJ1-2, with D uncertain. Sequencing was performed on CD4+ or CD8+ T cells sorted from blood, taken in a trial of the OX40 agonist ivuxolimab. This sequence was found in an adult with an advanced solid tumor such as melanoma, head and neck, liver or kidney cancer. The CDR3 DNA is TGTGCCAGCAGCTTAGTGGCCGAACCCGGAGGCTACACCTTC. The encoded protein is CASSLVAEPGGYTF.